Given below is one TCR beta chain in context. The target antigen is unknown. The V segment lost 4 bases and the J segment 1 base; nucleotides outside the gene matches: 15. The CDR3 totals 20 residues. Germline V gene sequence: CDR1 SGHRS, CDR2 YFSETQ. This sample was taken from a study of cytomegalovirus exposure and HLA in healthy donors. Study findings and constraints: About 87% or about 30% of the time was how often most TCR beta V segments were productive, according to an earlier analysis. A later analysis reportedly found fewer N-insertions in an Asian-associated ancestry cluster than the approximately 660-donor mean. It was confirmed in vitro that a few of the CMV-associated chains were specific for CMV antigens. Further analysis, carried out later, found HLA-associated TCR beta chains more clonally expanded than equally common other chains.

In the PCR, 60 Vbeta and 13 Jbeta primers were used. Method: immunoSEQ multiplex PCR; TCRdb's copy keeps in-frame clones and lacks some. The sample carries approximately 120,000 clones, around 85% recorded once. This chain links TRBV5-1 with TRBJ2-1, with 12 bases that match TRBD2. The sequenced sample consisted of PBMCs. This receptor was identified in a woman in her thirties in good health and CMV-seropositive. The CDR3 is CASSKPKELAGGPSYNEQFF. In DNA form, the CDR3 reads TGCGCCAGCAGCAAACCTAAGGAGCTAGCGGGAGGGCCATCCTACAATGAGCAGTTCTTC.